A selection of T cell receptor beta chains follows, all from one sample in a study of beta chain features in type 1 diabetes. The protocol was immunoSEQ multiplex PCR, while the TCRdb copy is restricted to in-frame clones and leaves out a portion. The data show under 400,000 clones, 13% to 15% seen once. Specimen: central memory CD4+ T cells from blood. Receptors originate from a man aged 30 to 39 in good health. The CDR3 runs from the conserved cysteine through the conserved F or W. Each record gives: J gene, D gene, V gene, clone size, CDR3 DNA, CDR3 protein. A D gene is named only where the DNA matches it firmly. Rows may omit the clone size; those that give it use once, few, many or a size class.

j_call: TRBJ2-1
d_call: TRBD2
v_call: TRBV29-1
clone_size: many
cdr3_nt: TGCAGCGTTGGCTCGGCGGGAGGCTCCTACAATGAGCAGTTCTTC
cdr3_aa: CSVGSAGGSYNEQFF

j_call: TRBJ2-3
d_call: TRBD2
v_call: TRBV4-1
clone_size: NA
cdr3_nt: TGCGCCAGCAGCCAAGACGCCGGACTAGCGGGGGGGCTTCCAGATACGCAGTATTTT
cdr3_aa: CASSQDAGLAGGLPDTQYF

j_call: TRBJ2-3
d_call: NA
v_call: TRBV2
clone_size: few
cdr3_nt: TGTGCCAGCAAGGGGACTACGACAGGGAGTAAGCAGTATTTT
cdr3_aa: CASKGTTTGSKQYF

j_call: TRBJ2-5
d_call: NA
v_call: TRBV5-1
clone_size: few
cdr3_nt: TGCGCCAGCAGCTTTTGGGGGGCTCGGGAGACCCAGTACTTC
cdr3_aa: CASSFWGARETQYF

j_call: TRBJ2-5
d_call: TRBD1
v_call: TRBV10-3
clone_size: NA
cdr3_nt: TGTGCCATCAGTGAGGGGGGACAGGCGACCCAAGAGACCCAGTACTTC
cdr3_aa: CAISEGGQATQETQYF

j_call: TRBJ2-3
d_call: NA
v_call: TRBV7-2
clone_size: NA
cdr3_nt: TGTGCCAGCAGCTTTACCCCGGCAGATACGCAGTATTTT
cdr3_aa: CASSFTPADTQYF

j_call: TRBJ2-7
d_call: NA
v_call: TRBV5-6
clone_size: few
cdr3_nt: TGTGCCAGCAGCTCCTTCGGCTACGAGCAGTACTTC
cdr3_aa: CASSSFGYEQYF

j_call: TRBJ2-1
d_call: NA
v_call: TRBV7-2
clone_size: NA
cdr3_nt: TGTGCCAGCAGCCAAGAGAGCTCCTACAATGAGCAGTTCTTC
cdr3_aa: CASSQESSYNEQFF

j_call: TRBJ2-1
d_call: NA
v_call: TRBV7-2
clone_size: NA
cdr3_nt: TGTGCCAGCAGCTTAGAGTTTAGAAGCTCCTACAATGAGCAGTTCTTC
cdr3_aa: CASSLEFRSSYNEQFF

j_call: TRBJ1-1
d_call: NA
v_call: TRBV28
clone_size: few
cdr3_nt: TGTGCCAGCAGTTTCCACGAAAAAGGGACCGCAAAAGCTTTCTTT
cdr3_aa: CASSFHEKGTAKAFF

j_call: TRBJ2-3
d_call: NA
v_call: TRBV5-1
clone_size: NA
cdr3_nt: TGCGCCAGCAGCCCCGAGGCTAGCACAGATACGCAGTATTTT
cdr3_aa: CASSPEASTDTQYF

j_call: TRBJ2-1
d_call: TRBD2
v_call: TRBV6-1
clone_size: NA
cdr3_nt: TGTGCCAGCTCAGCCTCTAGCGGGAGAGCGTATGAGCAGTTCTTC
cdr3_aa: CASSASSGRAYEQFF

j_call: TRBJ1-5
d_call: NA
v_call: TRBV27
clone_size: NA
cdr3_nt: TGTGCCAGCAGTTTCAGGGGAAGAAATCAGCCCCAGCATTTT
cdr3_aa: CASSFRGRNQPQHF

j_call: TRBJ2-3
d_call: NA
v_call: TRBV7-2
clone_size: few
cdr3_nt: TGTGCCAGCAGCTTAGTGGGCGGAACCAACACAGATACGCAGTATTTT
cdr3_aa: CASSLVGGTNTDTQYF

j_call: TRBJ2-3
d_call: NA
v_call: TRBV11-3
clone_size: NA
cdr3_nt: TGTGCCAGCAGTCCTGGTAGGGTGGCAGATACGCAGTATTTT
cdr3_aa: CASSPGRVADTQYF

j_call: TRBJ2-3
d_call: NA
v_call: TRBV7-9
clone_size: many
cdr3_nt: TGTGCCAGCAGCCGACCCAGCACAGATACGCAGTATTTT
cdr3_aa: CASSRPSTDTQYF